One T cell receptor (beta chain) is described in this entry. Donors in Cohort 3 counted as recovered after two negative PCRs, clearance, or symptom resolution. Measured with immunoSEQ multiplex PCR; TCRdb has only the in-frame clones, and not every one. The data show 390,000 or so clones, with roughly nine tenths seen just once and over 0.95% held by the top ten. The data are from a study of blood T cell repertoires in COVID-19. About the study: Acute-phase and convalescent COVID-19 samples originated in the United States, Italy and Spain.

This CDR3 has 14 residues. CDR1 and CDR2 from the germline V gene are MNHEY and SVGAGI. The V end lost 7 bases, the J end lost 0 bases, and 13 bases lay between the germline ends. This clonotype was obtained from a man aged 18 to 30 who had recovered from COVID-19. V gene TRBV6-5 combines with J gene TRBJ2-7; D ambiguous. The specimen sequenced was PBMCs or T cells enriched from blood (not recorded which). The CDR3 nucleotides are TGTGCCAGCACTCTGCTGACTGTCTCCTACGAGCAGTACTTC. It translates to CASTLLTVSYEQYF.